This T cell receptor beta chain was identified in a study of monozygotic twins with cystic fibrosis. Study-wide findings and caveats: Low clonality (median roughly 0.0095) suggested a mostly naive repertoire. J usage was most co-twin-similar in 8 of 16 pairs, V in 13.

This clone showed up just once. Its antigen is not identified. Sequenced by immunoSEQ multiplex PCR; TCRdb stores in-frame clones only, minus some. The profile shows 30,000 to 35,000 clones, more than 85% of them singletons. Trimming took 3 bases from V and 3 from J; bases not matched to a gene: 12. The CDR3 spans 17 residues. Germline assignment: CDR1 SGDLS and CDR2 YYNGEE. Sequencing was done on a sample of blood. This rearrangement joins TRBV9 to TRBJ2-7; 10 nucleotides agree with TRBD2. The clonotype comes from a girl aged 2 to 9 with cystic fibrosis. The CDR3 loop reads CASSASVLAGADYEQYF. The CDR3 DNA follows: TGTGCCAGCAGCGCAAGCGTTCTAGCGGGAGCCGACTACGAGCAGTACTTC.